This T cell receptor beta chain came from a study of radiotherapy plus CTLA-4 blockade in lung cancer listed by TCRdb under 2018. The study in broad terms: Objective responses were observed in approximately 19% of enrolled patients, and disease control was achieved in around 30%.

The study evaluated CTLA-4 blockade (ipilimumab) given together with focal radiation therapy in patients who had chemo-refractory metastatic non-small-cell lung cancer. Libraries came from the immunoSEQ multiplex PCR assay. TCRdb took over this immuneACCESS table, retaining in-frame rearrangements with V and J assigned. Such tables are incomplete; in checked studies, under half of the missing clones stem from an unresolved V gene, and the remainder is unexplained. This sample comprises tens of thousands of clones, around three quarters of them detected only once. Approximately 8.3% of the sample is in the top ten clones. What the study reported, not specific to this receptor: The strongest predictors of response, as reported, were early dynamic changes in blood T cell clones along with a rise in serum interferon-beta after radiation. After treatment with radiotherapy and ipilimumab, TCR clones that originated in tumors expanded in peripheral blood.

This clone was picked up a small number of times. What this receptor recognizes is not known. Base-call qualities are not available, and no considerably larger clone is one nucleotide away. Germline trimming: 0 bases from V, 9 bases from J; junction bases outside gene matches: 5. Counted from cysteine to phenylalanine, this CDR3 has 13 amino acids. Just CDR3 DNA is preserved here, 39 bases in frame from base 1. From the germline V gene, CDR1 is SGHRS and CDR2 is YFSETQ. The starting material was peripheral blood, obtained from a patient treated with radiotherapy plus ipilimumab. The rearranged chain carries TRBV5-1 and TRBJ1-1; TRBD1 matches 7 bases in the middle. The clonotype originates from a human donor with non-small cell lung cancer whose response to radiotherapy plus ipilimumab could not be evaluated. The CDR3 protein sequence reads: CASSLEAGGKAFF. The bases read TGCGCCAGCAGCTTGGAGGCAGGGGGTAAAGCTTTCTTT.